The present T cell receptor beta chain was sequenced within a study of shared clonotypes between healthy human individuals. Profiled with immunoSEQ multiplex PCR; TCRdb holds only in-frame clones, not every one. The data hold around 2,100,000 clones, with about 95% observed a single time. CD45RO-negative, CCR7-positively selected cells formed the naive CD8 fraction, excluding terminally differentiated effector memory CD45RA+ cells. V was pared by 0 bases and J by 4 bases, with 7 bases between. Germline V gene lookup returns CDR1 SGHRS and CDR2 YFSETQ. The CDR3 consists of 14 residues. Sequenced sample: naive CD8+ T cells sorted from blood. The TCR originated in a man aged 18 to 30 in good health. The chain joins TRBV5-1 to TRBJ1-4; D ambiguous. The CDR3 nucleotides read TGCGCCAGCAGCTTGGGGATATTTAATGAAAAACTGTTTTTT. As protein: CASSLGIFNEKLFF. The entire variable domain, with the rest obtained from reference TRBV5-1 and TRBJ1-4, is as follows: KAGVTQTPRYLIKTRGQQVTLSCSPISGHRSVSWYQQTPGQGLQFLFEYFSETQRNKGNFPGRFSGRQFSNSRSEMNVSTLELGDSALYLCASSLGIFNEKLFFGSGTQLSVL.